These 19 T cell receptor beta chains came from one sample sequenced in a study of T cells after yellow fever vaccination. Using its own MiXCR run on the 5' RACE reads, TCRdb lists one record per CDR3 protein. The sample carries a few hundred thousand distinct CDR3 sequences, 5.2% recorded once. Here the sequenced sample was CD4+ T cells sorted from PBMCs, taken on the day of the yellow fever booster vaccination. Receptor source: a man aged 18-30 years who received the YFV17D yellow fever vaccine.

This clonotype was picked up a small number of times. J is TRBJ1-1 and V is TRBV19; D not resolved. V lost 6 bases and J lost 4, with 12 bases in between. Germline V gives CDR1 LNHDA, CDR2 SQIVND (reference sequence). The length of the CDR3 is 13 residues. The CDR3 spells CASRQLLRTEAFF. CDR3 nucleotide sequence: TGTGCCAGTAGACAGCTCCTTCGCACTGAAGCTTTCTTT.

This clonotype has more than one count but fewer than ten. The genes are TRBV7-2 and TRBJ2-3; D is ambiguous. V shed 6 bases and J shed 0 bases, with 13 bases lying between them. In germline, CDR1 is SGHTA, CDR2 FQGNSA. The CDR3 has 15 amino acids. The CDR3 region is CASSRHHASTDTQYF. As DNA, the CDR3 is TGTGCCAGCAGTCGACACCACGCTAGCACAGATACGCAGTATTTT.

This clonotype was counted between two and nine times. The V gene is TRBV6-1, the J gene TRBJ2-2; D possibly matches TRBD1 or TRBD2 (6 bases each). The CDR3 runs 15 residues. From germline, CDR1 is MNHNS and CDR2 SASEGT. Trimming left V 8 bases short and J 5 bases short, with 18 bases between. In DNA, the CDR3 is TGTGCCAGCTTATCTTGGGGGGCGCGTACCGGGGAGCTGTTTTTT. Protein product: CASLSWGARTGELFF.

This clonotype showed up many times. V is TRBV2 and J is TRBJ2-1, with D uncertain. The CDR3 is 11 residues long. CDR1 is SNHLY and CDR2 is FYNNEI in the germline V gene. Between the trimmed V and J ends, which lost 5 bases and 6 bases, there was a span of 5 bases. The CDR3 DNA follows: TGTGCCAGCAGTTTTCCCAATGAGCAGTTCTTC. It is translated as CASSFPNEQFF. Looking up the rest from reference TRBV2 and TRBJ2-1 gives the full variable domain: EPEVTQTPSHQVTQMGQEVILRCVPISNHLYFYWYRQILGQKVEFLVSFYNNEISEKSEIFDDQFSVERPDGSNFTLKIRSTKLEDSAMYFCASSFPNEQFFGPGTRLTVL.

This clonotype showed up just a few times. The chain uses TRBV29-1 and TRBJ1-1, with 8 bases lining up with TRBD1. CDR3 length: 13 amino acids. Germline trimming cut 8 bases from V and 1 base from J; bases unmatched to any gene: 6. Per germline, CDR1 SQVTM and CDR2 ANQGSEA. The CDR3 reads CSLMQGANTEAFF. The CDR3 DNA sequence: TGCAGCTTAATGCAGGGGGCGAACACTGAAGCTTTCTTT.

The CDR3 DNA reads as TGCGCCAGCAGCCAAGATTTAGTGCGTCGGGGGACCGGGGAGCTGTTTTTT. This gives the protein CASSQDLVRRGTGELFF. The chain has TRBV4-1 and TRBJ2-2; perhaps TRBD2 as D (6 bases). The CDR3 spans 17 residues. The ends were cut back, 0 bases at V and 5 bases at J, with 16 bases in the middle. Germline values: CDR1 MGHRA, CDR2 YSYEKL.

This clonotype was picked up a small number of times. This chain connects TRBV18 to TRBJ2-5, with 8 positions matching TRBD1. Germline V gene lookup returns CDR1 KGHSH and CDR2 LQKENI. Trimming at V came to 5 bases and at J to 4 bases, leaving 6 bases not matched to a gene. The CDR3 length is 14 residues. The CDR3 DNA is TGTGCCAGCTCAGCCTCGACAGGGGCAGAGACCCAGTACTTC. Translated, it gives CASSASTGAETQYF.

This clonotype was recorded at least ten times. V is TRBV6-2 or TRBV6-3 and J is TRBJ2-6; tentative D call: TRBD2 (5 bases). The V gene's germline CDR1 is MNHEY and CDR2 SVGEGT. This CDR3 region has 16 residues. Trimming took off 0 bases at V and 4 bases at J, with 10 bases between the two ends. The CDR3: CASSYSSGFGANVLTF. As DNA, the CDR3 is TGTGCCAGCAGTTACTCATCGGGGTTCGGGGCCAACGTCCTGACTTTC.

This chain links TRBV18 with TRBJ2-5, with 7 bases identical to TRBD2. Trimming cost V 6 bases and J 5 bases; bases outside gene matches: 6. Germline V gene sequence: CDR1 KGHSH, CDR2 LQKENI. CDR3 length: 13 residues. CDR3 DNA: TGTGCCAGCTCGTCAGGGAGGGACGAGACCCAGTACTTC. Its protein is CASSSGRDETQYF.

This clonotype was seen ten or more times. This rearrangement joins TRBV6-2 or TRBV6-3 to TRBJ2-3; D might be TRBD2 (6 bases). V was pared by 5 bases and J by 1 base, with 19 bases between. The germline V gene encodes CDR1 MNHEY and CDR2 SVGEGT. There are 17 residues in the CDR3. This chain's CDR3 is CASSRRLAGSRTDTQYF. CDR3 nucleotides: TGTGCCAGCAGTCGTCGACTTGCGGGGTCTCGCACAGATACGCAGTATTTT.

This clonotype was seen many times. CDR3 sequence (DNA): TGCAGCGTTGGGGAGGTTGGTCAGCCCCAGCATTTT. Translating gives CSVGEVGQPQHF. This sequence joins TRBV29-1 and TRBJ1-5; no firm D call. This CDR3 has 12 amino acids. Between the trimmed V and J ends, which lost 4 bases and 6 bases, there was a span of 10 bases. Germline V gives CDR1 SQVTM, CDR2 ANQGSEA.

In this sample, this clonotype turned up a few times. The chain carries TRBV5-1 and TRBJ2-5; 7 nucleotides align to TRBD1. Germline V gives CDR1 SGHRS, CDR2 YFSETQ. The J segment lost 6 bases and the V segment lost 3 bases, leaving 5 bases of the junction unmatched. This CDR3 comprises 13 residues. The CDR3 is CASSSTGSQTQYF. As DNA, the CDR3 is TGCGCCAGCAGCTCGACAGGGTCGCAGACCCAGTACTTC.

This clonotype was counted between two and nine times. This chain connects TRBV5-6 to TRBJ2-7, with D possibly being TRBD2 (6 bases). Germline assignment: CDR1 SGHDT and CDR2 YYEEEE. The CDR3 extends over 11 amino acids. The ends were cut back, 6 bases at V and 6 bases at J, with 10 bases in the middle. This CDR3 is CASTLGGEQYF. The DNA of the CDR3 is TGTGCCAGCACCCTGGGGGGCGAGCAGTACTTC.

This clonotype appeared a few times. The J gene is TRBJ2-3, the V gene TRBV20-1, with no clear D. Deletions cut 6 bases from V and 6 bases from J, with 16 bases between. This CDR3 spans 13 amino acids. Germline V lookup: CDR1 DFQATT, CDR2 SNEGSKA (reference sequence). CDR3 loop: CSAGLSPADTQYF. The CDR3 coding sequence is TGCAGTGCGGGTCTCTCCCCCGCGGATACGCAGTATTTT.

In this sample, this clonotype turned up many times. This chain joins TRBV7-2 and TRBJ2-5, with D possibly TRBD2 on 6 matching bases. CDR3 length: 14 amino acids. Germline-derived CDR1 and CDR2 are SGHTA and FQGNSA. Trimming removed 5 bases at V and 5 bases at J, with 15 bases between. CDR3 DNA sequence: TGTGCCAGCAGCGGGTACACCCGGGGGGAGACCCAGTACTTC. Protein sequence: CASSGYTRGETQYF. Variable domain in full (rest from reference TRBV7-2 and TRBJ2-5): GAGVSQSPSNKVTEKGKDVELRCDPISGHTALYWYRQSLGQGLEFLIYFQGNSAPDKSGLPSDRFSAERTGGSVSTLTIQRTQQEDSAVYLCASSGYTRGETQYFGPGTRLLVL.

This clonotype was counted a few times. This chain joins TRBV7-9 and TRBJ2-5, with a tentative D call TRBD2 (5 bases). Germline V CDR1 and CDR2: SEHNR, FQNEAQ (reference sequence). The V and J ends lost 5 bases and 7 bases respectively, with 17 bases between them. This CDR3 is 14 amino acids long. The CDR3 DNA sequence: TGTGCCAGCAGCCCCCTGACTACGACTCCGACCCAGTACTTC. It is translated as CASSPLTTTPTQYF.

V gene TRBV9 combines with J gene TRBJ2-2, with 8 bases that match TRBD1. Germline assignment: CDR1 SGDLS and CDR2 YYNGEE. This CDR3 spans 15 amino acids. V dropped 3 bases and J dropped 5; count of bases not matched to a gene: 6. The DNA for the CDR3 is TGTGCCAGCAGCGCCCAGGGGGCGCATACCGGGGAGCTGTTTTTT. Protein: CASSAQGAHTGELFF.

This clonotype showed up many times. The chain couples TRBV5-1 to TRBJ2-2, with D perhaps matching TRBD1 (5 bases). The CDR3 runs 15 residues. Trimming left V 5 bases short and J 0 bases short, with 11 bases between. Germline V CDR1 and CDR2: SGHRS, YFSETQ. Here the CDR3 reads CASSYSGSNTGELFF. Here the CDR3 DNA reads TGCGCCAGCAGTTACTCAGGGTCGAACACCGGGGAGCTGTTTTTT.

In this sample, this clonotype turned up a few times. J is TRBJ1-1 and V is TRBV7-2; D is perhaps TRBD1 (6 bases). Trimming removed 1 base from V and 3 bases from J, with 21 bases in between. The CDR3 extends over 18 amino acids. Germline lookup yields CDR1 SGHTA and CDR2 FQGNSA. The CDR3 spells CASSLVPLGRGGDTEAFF. Here the CDR3 DNA reads TGTGCCAGCAGCTTAGTCCCTCTCGGCAGGGGAGGAGACACTGAAGCTTTCTTT. The whole variable domain, filled in from reference TRBV7-2 and TRBJ1-1, reads GAGVSQSPSNKVTEKGKDVELRCDPISGHTALYWYRQSLGQGLEFLIYFQGNSAPDKSGLPSDRFSAERTGGSVSTLTIQRTQQEDSAVYLCASSLVPLGRGGDTEAFFGQGTRLTVV.